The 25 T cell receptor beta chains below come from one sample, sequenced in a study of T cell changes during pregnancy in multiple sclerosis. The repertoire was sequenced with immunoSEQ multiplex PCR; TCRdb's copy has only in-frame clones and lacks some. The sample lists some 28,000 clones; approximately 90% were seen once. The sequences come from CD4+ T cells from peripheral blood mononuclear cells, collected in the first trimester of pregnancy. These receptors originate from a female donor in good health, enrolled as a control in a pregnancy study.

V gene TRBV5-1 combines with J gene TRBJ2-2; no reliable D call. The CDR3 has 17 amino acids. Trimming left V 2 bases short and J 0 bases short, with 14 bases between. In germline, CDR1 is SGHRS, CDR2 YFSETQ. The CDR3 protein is CASSFRPSSSNTGELFF. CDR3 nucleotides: TGCGCCAGCAGCTTCCGTCCCTCTTCCTCGAACACCGGGGAGCTGTTTTTT.

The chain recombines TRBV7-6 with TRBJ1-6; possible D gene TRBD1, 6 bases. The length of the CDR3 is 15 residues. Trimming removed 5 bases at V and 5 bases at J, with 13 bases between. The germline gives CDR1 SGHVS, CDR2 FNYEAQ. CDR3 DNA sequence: TGTGCCAGCAGCCGCGACTGGACAGATAATTCACCCCTCCACTTT. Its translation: CASSRDWTDNSPLHF.

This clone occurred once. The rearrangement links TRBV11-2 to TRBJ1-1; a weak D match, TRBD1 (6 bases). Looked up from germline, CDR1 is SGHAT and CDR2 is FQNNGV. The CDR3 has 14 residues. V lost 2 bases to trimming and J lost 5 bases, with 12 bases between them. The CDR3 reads CASSLNRVLTEAFF. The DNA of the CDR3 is TGTGCCAGCAGCTTAAACAGGGTCTTGACTGAAGCTTTCTTT.

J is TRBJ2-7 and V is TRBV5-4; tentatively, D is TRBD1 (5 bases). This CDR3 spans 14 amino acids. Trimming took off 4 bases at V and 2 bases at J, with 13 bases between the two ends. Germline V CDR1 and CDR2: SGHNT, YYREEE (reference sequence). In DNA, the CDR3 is TGTGCCAGCAGCCCGGAACAGGTTACCTACGAGCAGTACTTC. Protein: CASSPEQVTYEQYF.

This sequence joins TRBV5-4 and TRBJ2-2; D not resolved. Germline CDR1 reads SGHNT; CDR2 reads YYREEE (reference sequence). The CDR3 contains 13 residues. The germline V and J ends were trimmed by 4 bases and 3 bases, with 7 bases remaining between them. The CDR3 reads CASSRPDTGELFF. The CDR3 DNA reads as TGTGCCAGCAGCCGCCCGGACACCGGGGAGCTGTTTTTT.

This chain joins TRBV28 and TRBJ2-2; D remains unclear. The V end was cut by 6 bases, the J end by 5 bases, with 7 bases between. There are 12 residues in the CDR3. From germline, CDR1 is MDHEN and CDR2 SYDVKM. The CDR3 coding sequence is TGTGCCAGCAGCATACAGACCGGGGAGCTGTTTTTT. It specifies CASSIQTGELFF.

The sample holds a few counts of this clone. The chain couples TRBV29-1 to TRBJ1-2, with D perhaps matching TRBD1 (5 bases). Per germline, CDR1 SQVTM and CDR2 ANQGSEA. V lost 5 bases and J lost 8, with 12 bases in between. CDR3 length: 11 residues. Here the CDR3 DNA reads TGCAGCGTTCAAAGGCAGGGCGGCTACACCTTC. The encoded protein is CSVQRQGGYTF.

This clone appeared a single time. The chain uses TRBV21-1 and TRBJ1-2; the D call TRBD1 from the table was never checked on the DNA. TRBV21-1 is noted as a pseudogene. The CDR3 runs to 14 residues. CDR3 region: CASSKGKGDYGYTF. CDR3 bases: TGTGCCAGCAGCAAAGGGAAAGGGGATTATGGCTACACCTTC.

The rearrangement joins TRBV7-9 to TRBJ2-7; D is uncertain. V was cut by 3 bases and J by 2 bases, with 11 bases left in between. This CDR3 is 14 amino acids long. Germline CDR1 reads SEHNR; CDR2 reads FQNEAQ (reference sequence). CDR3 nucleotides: TGTGCCAGCAGCTTTTACGGAGAACCCTACGAGCAGTACTTC. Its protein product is CASSFYGEPYEQYF.

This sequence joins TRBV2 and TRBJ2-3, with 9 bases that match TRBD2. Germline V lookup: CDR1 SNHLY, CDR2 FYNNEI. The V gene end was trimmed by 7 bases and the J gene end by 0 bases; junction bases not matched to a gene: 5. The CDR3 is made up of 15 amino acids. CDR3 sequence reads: CASIRLAESTDTQYF. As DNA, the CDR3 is TGTGCCAGCATTCGACTAGCGGAGAGCACAGATACGCAGTATTTT. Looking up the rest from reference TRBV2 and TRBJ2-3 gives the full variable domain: EPEVTQTPSHQVTQMGQEVILRCVPISNHLYFYWYRQILGQKVEFLVSFYNNEISEKSEIFDDQFSVERPDGSNFTLKIRSTKLEDSAMYFCASIRLAESTDTQYFGPGTRLTVL.

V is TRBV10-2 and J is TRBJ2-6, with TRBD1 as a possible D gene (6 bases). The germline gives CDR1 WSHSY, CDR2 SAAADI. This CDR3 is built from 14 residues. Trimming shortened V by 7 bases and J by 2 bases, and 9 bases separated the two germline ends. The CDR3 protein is CASKNRAGANVLTF. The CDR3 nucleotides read TGCGCCAGCAAAAACAGGGCTGGGGCCAACGTCCTGACTTTC.

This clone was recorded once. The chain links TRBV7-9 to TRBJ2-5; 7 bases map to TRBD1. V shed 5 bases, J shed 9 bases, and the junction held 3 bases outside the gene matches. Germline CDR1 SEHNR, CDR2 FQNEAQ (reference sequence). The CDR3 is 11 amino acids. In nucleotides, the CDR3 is TGTGCCAGCAGCAAACAGGGGCCCCAGTACTTC. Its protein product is CASSKQGPQYF. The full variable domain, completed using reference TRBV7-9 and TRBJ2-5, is DTGVSQNPRHKITKRGQNVTFRCDPISEHNRLYWYRQTLGQGPEFLTYFQNEAQLEKSRLLSDRFSAERPKGSFSTLEIQRTEQGDSAMYLCASSKQGPQYFGPGTRLLVL.

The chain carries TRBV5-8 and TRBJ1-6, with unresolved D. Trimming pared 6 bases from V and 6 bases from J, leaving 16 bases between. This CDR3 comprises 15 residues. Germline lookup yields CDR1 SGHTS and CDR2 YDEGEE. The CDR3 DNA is TGTGCCAGCAAGGATCTTGGAGGGAGTAATTCACCCCTCCACTTT. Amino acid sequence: CASKDLGGSNSPLHF.

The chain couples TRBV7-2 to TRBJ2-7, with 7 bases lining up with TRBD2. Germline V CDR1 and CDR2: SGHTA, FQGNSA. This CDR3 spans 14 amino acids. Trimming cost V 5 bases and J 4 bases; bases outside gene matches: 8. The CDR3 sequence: CASSPSAGKYEQYF. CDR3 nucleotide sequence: TGTGCCAGCAGCCCCTCAGCGGGAAAGTACGAGCAGTACTTC.

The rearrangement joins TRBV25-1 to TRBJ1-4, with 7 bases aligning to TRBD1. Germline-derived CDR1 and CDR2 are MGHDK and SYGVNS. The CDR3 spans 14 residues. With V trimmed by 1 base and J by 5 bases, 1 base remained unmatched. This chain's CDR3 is CASSEWTGNEKLFF. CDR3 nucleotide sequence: TGTGCCAGCAGTGAATGGACAGGAAATGAAAAACTGTTTTTT.

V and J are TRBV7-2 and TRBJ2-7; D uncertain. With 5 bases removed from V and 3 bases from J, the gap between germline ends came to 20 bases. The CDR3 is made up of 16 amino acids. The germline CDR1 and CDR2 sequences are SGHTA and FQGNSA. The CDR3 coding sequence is TGTGCCAGCAGCCCTCCCATCAGCGACCTCTTCTACGAGCAGTACTTC. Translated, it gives CASSPPISDLFYEQYF.

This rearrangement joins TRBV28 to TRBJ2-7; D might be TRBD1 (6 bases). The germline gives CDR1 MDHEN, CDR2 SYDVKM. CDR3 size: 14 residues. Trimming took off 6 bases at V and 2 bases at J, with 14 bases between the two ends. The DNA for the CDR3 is TGTGCCAGCAGGCTGTTACAGGGAACCTACGAGCAGTACTTC. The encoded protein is CASRLLQGTYEQYF.

Written as DNA, the CDR3 is TGCGCCAGCAGAAGGGGTACGAATGAAAAACTGTTTTTT. Its translation is CASRRGTNEKLFF. This chain connects TRBV5-1 to TRBJ1-4; possible D gene TRBD1, 5 bases. The CDR3 has 13 residues. Trimming removed 5 bases at V and 5 bases at J, with 10 bases between. The germline V gene has CDR1 SGHRS and CDR2 YFSETQ.

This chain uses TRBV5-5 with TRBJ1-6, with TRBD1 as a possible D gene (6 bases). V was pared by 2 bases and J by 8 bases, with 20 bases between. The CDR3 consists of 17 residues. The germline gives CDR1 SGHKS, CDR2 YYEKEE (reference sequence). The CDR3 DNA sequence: TGTGCCAGCAGCTTCTCTTGGGCCAGGGGATCTGATTCACCCCTCCACTTT. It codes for CASSFSWARGSDSPLHF.

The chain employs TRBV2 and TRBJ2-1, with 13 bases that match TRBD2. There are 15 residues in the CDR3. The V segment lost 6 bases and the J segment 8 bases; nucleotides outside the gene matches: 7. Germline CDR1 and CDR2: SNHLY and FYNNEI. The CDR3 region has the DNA TGTGCCAGCAGGCCTCGGACTAGCGGGAGCGATGAGCAGTTCTTC. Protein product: CASRPRTSGSDEQFF.

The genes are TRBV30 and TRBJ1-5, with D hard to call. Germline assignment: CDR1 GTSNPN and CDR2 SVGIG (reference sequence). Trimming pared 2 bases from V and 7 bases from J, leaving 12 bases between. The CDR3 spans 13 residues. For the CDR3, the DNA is TGTGCCTGGAGTACCGGGAATGGGCAGCCCCAGCATTTT. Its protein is CAWSTGNGQPQHF.

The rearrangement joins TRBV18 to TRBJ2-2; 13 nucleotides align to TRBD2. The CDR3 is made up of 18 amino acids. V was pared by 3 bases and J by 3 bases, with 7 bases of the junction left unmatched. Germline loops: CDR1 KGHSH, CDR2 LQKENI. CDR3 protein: CASSPTGTSGIDTGELFF. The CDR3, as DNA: TGTGCCAGCTCACCCACCGGGACTAGCGGGATCGACACCGGGGAGCTGTTTTTT.

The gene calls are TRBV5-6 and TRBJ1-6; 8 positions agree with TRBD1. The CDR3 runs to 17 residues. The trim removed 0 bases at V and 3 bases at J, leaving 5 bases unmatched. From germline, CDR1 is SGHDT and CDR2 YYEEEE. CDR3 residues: CASSLDRGGIYNSPLHF. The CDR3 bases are TGTGCCAGCAGCTTGGACAGGGGGGGGATCTATAATTCACCCCTCCACTTT. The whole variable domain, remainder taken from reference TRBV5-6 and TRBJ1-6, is DAGVTQSPTHLIKTRGQQVTLRCSPKSGHDTVSWYQQALGQGPQFIFQYYEEEERQRGNFPDRFSGHQFPNYSSELNVNALLLGDSALYLCASSLDRGGIYNSPLHFGNGTRLTVT.

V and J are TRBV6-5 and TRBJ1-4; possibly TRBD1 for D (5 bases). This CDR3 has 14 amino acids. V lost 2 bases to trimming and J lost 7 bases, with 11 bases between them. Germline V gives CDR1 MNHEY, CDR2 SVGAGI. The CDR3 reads CASSYAGFGEKLFF. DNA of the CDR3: TGTGCCAGCAGTTACGCAGGGTTTGGTGAAAAACTGTTTTTT.

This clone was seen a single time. The CDR3 protein is CASSLVGGAPTDTQYF. CDR3 nucleotides: TGTGCCAGCAGCTTAGTTGGAGGTGCCCCCACAGATACGCAGTATTTT. This chain uses TRBV11-2 with TRBJ2-3; D is perhaps TRBD2 (5 bases). Germline CDR1 is SGHAT and CDR2 is FQNNGV. The CDR3 length is 16 residues. V dropped 1 base and J dropped 2 bases, with 13 bases sitting between them.